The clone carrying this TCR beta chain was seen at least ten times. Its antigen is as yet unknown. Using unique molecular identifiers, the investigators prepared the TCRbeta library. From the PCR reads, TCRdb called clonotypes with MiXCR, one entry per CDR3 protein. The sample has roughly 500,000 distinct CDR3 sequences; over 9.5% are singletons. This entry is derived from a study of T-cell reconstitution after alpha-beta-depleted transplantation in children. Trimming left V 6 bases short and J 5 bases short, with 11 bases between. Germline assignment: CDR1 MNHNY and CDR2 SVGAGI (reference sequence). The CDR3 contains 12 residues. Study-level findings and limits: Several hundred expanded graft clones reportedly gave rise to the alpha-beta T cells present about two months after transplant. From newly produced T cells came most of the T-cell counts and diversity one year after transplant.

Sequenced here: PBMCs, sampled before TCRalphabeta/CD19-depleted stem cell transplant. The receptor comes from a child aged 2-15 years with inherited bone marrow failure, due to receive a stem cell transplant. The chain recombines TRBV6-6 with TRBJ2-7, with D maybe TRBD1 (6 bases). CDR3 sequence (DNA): TGTGCCAGCAGCGCACAGGGCCACGAGCAGTACTTC. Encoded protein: CASSAQGHEQYF.